Following are 10 T cell receptor beta chains from one sample sequenced in a study of shared clonotypes between healthy human individuals. Sequenced by immunoSEQ multiplex PCR; TCRdb stores in-frame clones only, minus some. The repertoire holds about 1 million clones, with approximately 70% as singletons. What was sequenced was memory CD4+ T cells sorted from blood. The subset denotes: CD45RA-negative fraction. The receptors originated from a young man in good health.

The J gene is TRBJ1-6, the V gene TRBV19; D remains unclear. CDR3 size: 16 residues. Deletions cut 6 bases from V and 5 bases from J, with 17 bases between. Germline V gives CDR1 LNHDA, CDR2 SQIVND (reference sequence). This CDR3 is CASRMAAARNNSPLHF. The CDR3, as DNA: TGTGCCAGTAGGATGGCGGCAGCACGGAATAATTCACCCCTCCACTTT.

The chain is built from TRBV6-1 and TRBJ1-2, with TRBD1 matching 9 bases. The CDR3 is made up of 15 amino acids. V dropped 2 bases and J dropped 2; count of bases not matched to a gene: 3. Germline-derived CDR1 and CDR2 are MNHNS and SASEGT. The chain's CDR3 is CASSERQGENYGYTF. CDR3 nucleotide sequence: TGTGCCAGCAGTGAAAGACAGGGGGAAAACTATGGCTACACCTTC.

V usage is TRBV7-2 and J usage is TRBJ2-7; 13 nucleotides align to TRBD2. There are 15 residues in the CDR3. Trimming took 5 bases from V and 2 from J; bases not matched to a gene: 3. Germline assignment: CDR1 SGHTA and CDR2 FQGNSA. CDR3 in amino acids: CASSPGTSGAYEQYF. CDR3 nucleotide sequence: TGTGCCAGCAGCCCCGGGACTAGCGGGGCCTACGAGCAGTACTTC.

This clone is a singleton in its sample. The J gene is TRBJ2-5, the V gene TRBV5-6, with D tentatively TRBD2 (6 bases). V lost 0 bases and J lost 4, with 10 bases in between. This CDR3 is 14 amino acids long. Germline V gene lookup returns CDR1 SGHDT and CDR2 YYEEEE. The CDR3 bases are TGTGCCAGCAGCTTGGCCGGAGGGGCAGAGACCCAGTACTTC. It translates to CASSLAGGAETQYF.

The chain employs TRBV29-1 and TRBJ1-1; D is possibly TRBD1 (6 bases). The V and J ends lost 1 base and 0 bases respectively, with 15 bases between them. The CDR3 runs to 16 residues. Germline CDR1 is SQVTM and CDR2 is ANQGSEA. DNA of the CDR3: TGCAGCGTTGAAGGGGTCCAGGGGAATTTGAACACTGAAGCTTTCTTT. It encodes CSVEGVQGNLNTEAFF.

CDR3 amino acids: CASSLAGQSSSGANVLTF. The CDR3 nucleotides read TGTGCCAGCAGCCTGGCGGGGCAGTCTTCCTCTGGGGCCAACGTCCTGACTTTC. The chain has TRBV5-4 and TRBJ2-6; D is perhaps TRBD2 (6 bases). The CDR3 extends over 18 amino acids. Per the germline V gene, CDR1 is SGHNT and CDR2 is YYREEE (reference sequence). The germline V and J ends were trimmed by 4 bases and 0 bases, with 17 bases remaining between them.

V usage is TRBV5-6 and J usage is TRBJ2-3; 7 nucleotides line up with TRBD1. Germline V gene lookup returns CDR1 SGHDT and CDR2 YYEEEE. This CDR3 has 12 amino acids. The V segment lost 5 bases and the J segment 9 bases; nucleotides outside the gene matches: 6. Written as DNA, the CDR3 is TGTGCCAGCAGGACAGGGTTGAGCACGCAGTATTTT. Encoded protein: CASRTGLSTQYF.

As regards this clone: Other DNA sequences in the same sample also yield this CDR3. CDR3 region: CASSPGGGNTEAFF. The CDR3 nucleotides are TGTGCCAGCTCACCAGGCGGGGGGAACACTGAAGCTTTCTTT. V gene TRBV18 combines with J gene TRBJ1-1; possible D gene TRBD1, 5 bases. Germline lookup yields CDR1 KGHSH and CDR2 LQKENI. This CDR3 has 14 amino acids. Trimming took 2 bases from V and 1 from J, leaving 8 bases between them.

The count of this clone is one. The genes are TRBV10-3 and TRBJ1-2; TRBD1 matches at 7 bases. The V segment lost 10 bases and the J segment 0 bases; nucleotides outside the gene matches: 8. The CDR3 runs to 14 residues. The germline CDR1 and CDR2 sequences are ENHRY and SYGVKD. The DNA of the CDR3 is TGTGCCACCTTAAGGGACAGAGCTAACTATGGCTACACCTTC. As protein: CATLRDRANYGYTF.

The chain has TRBV10-3 and TRBJ1-5; D is ambiguous. The length of the CDR3 is 15 residues. In germline, CDR1 is ENHRY, CDR2 SYGVKD. V was trimmed by 6 bases and J by 3 bases, leaving 15 bases between them. CDR3 DNA: TGTGCCATCAGCTCCGTTGGACGGGACAATCAGCCCCAGCATTTT. Translated: CAISSVGRDNQPQHF.